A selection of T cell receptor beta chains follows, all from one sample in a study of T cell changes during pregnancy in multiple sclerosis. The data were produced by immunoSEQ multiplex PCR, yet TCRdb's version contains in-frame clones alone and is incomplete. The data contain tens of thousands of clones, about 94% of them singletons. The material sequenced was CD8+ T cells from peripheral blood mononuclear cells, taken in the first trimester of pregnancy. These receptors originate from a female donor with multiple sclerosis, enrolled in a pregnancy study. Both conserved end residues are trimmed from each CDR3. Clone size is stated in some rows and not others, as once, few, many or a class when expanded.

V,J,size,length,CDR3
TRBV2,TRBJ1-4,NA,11,ASIRQGAEKLF
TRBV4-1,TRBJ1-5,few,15,ASSQGIRVDRNQPQH
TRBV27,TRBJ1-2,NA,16,ASSFYRVGTPDNYGYT
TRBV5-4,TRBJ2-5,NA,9,ASREGETQY
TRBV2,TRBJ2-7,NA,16,ASIGTSPRDRPTYEQY
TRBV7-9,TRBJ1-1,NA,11,ASIRTPSGEAF
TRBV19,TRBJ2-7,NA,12,ASSFGTGSYEQY
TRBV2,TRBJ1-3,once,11,ASSAYSGNTIY
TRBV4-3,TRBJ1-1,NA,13,ASSQMTGSRTEAF
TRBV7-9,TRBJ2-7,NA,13,ASSLGPGVGQEQY
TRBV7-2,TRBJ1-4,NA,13,ASSLATPVDEKLF
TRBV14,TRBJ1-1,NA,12,ASSQAPRVTEAF
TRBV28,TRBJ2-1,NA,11,ASSLSYENEQF
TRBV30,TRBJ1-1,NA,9,AWGENTEAF
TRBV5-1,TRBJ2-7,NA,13,ASSHPGTGVYEQY
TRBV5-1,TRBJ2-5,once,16,ASSLGLAGGEVEETQY
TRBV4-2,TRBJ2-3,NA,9,ASLTGDTQY
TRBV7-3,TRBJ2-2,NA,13,ASSLMGGSTGELF
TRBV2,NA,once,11,ASFRDISYEQY
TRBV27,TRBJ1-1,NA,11,ASRVLGGTEAF